The 25 T cell receptor beta chains reported below all come from one sample, sequenced in a study of CD8+ T cells in alopecia areata. Specified treatment: oral pan-JAK inhibitor, 5-10 mg twice daily. Extraction and reverse transcription of RNA yielded cDNA as the sequencing template. Clones were read by immunoSEQ multiplex PCR, and TCRdb kept only the in-frame ones, dropping some. Of 95,000 to 150,000 clones listed, around 53% were seen once; the top ten hold just over 0.45%. The source material was CD4+ T cells sorted from blood, sampled at week 4, from a patient treated with tofacitinib. The receptor set was obtained from a human donor with alopecia areata.

The count of this clone is one. The rearrangement joins TRBV30 to TRBJ2-1, with 7 nucleotides matching TRBD1. The CDR3 length is 14 residues. Germline V lookup: CDR1 GTSNPN, CDR2 SVGIG (reference sequence). The V gene end was trimmed by 5 bases and the J gene end by 3 bases; junction bases not matched to a gene: 7. The CDR3 region has the DNA TGTGCCTGGGTTCGACAGGGCGGCTACAATGAGCAGTTCTTC. Its translation is CAWVRQGGYNEQFF.

This clone has only a few counts. The chain links TRBV6-5 to TRBJ1-6; perhaps TRBD1 as D (6 bases). V lost 4 bases and J 9 bases, leaving 7 bases between the germline ends. This CDR3 has 12 residues. Germline-derived CDR1 and CDR2 are MNHEY and SVGAGI. The CDR3 DNA reads as TGTGCCAGCAGTTCGGACAGTTCACCCCTCCACTTT. This translates into CASSSDSSPLHF.

The chain carries TRBV11-2 and TRBJ2-3; D is ambiguous. With 1 base removed from V and 0 bases from J, the gap between germline ends came to 5 bases. Germline V gene data show CDR1 as SGHAT and CDR2 as FQNNGV. CDR3 size: 14 residues. This CDR3 is CASSLGWSTDTQYF. In DNA form, the CDR3 reads TGTGCCAGCAGCTTAGGGTGGAGCACAGATACGCAGTATTTT.

This clone was detected once. The chain couples TRBV2 to TRBJ2-3; D perhaps matches TRBD2 (5 bases). The CDR3 has 13 amino acids. Germline assignment: CDR1 SNHLY and CDR2 FYNNEI. The germline V and J ends were trimmed by 7 bases and 3 bases, with 11 bases remaining between them. CDR3 region: CASIRGRTDTQYF. CDR3 DNA sequence: TGTGCCAGCATCCGGGGTCGAACAGATACGCAGTATTTT. The entire variable domain, with the rest obtained from reference TRBV2 and TRBJ2-3, is as follows: EPEVTQTPSHQVTQMGQEVILRCVPISNHLYFYWYRQILGQKVEFLVSFYNNEISEKSEIFDDQFSVERPDGSNFTLKIRSTKLEDSAMYFCASIRGRTDTQYFGPGTRLTVL.

The chain joins TRBV15 to TRBJ2-1; D is ambiguous. V gave up 0 bases and J gave up 1 base, with 10 bases separating them. Germline V gene lookup returns CDR1 LNHNV and CDR2 YYDKDF (reference sequence). This CDR3 region has 16 residues. CDR3 in amino acids: CATSRDRRESYNEQFF. In DNA, the CDR3 is TGTGCCACCAGCAGAGATCGTAGGGAATCCTACAATGAGCAGTTCTTC.

The genes are TRBV29-1 and TRBJ2-7, with 8 nucleotides matching TRBD1. Germline V gene lookup returns CDR1 SQVTM and CDR2 ANQGSEA. The CDR3 contains 12 residues. With 7 bases clipped from V and 0 bases from J, the junction kept 2 bases outside the gene matches. The CDR3 region is CSGGQGSYEQYF. For the CDR3, the DNA is TGCAGCGGAGGACAGGGCTCCTACGAGCAGTACTTC.

CDR3 DNA: TGTGCCAGCAGCTACTCGACGGATGAAAAACTGTTTTTT. This translates into CASSYSTDEKLFF. The chain has TRBV2 and TRBJ1-4; no definite D call. The V and J ends lost 6 bases and 6 bases respectively, with 11 bases between them. The CDR3 sequence is 13 residues long. Germline values: CDR1 SNHLY, CDR2 FYNNEI.

The chain carries TRBV6-5 and TRBJ2-7; 7 nucleotides agree with TRBD2. Trimming removed 6 bases from V and 0 bases from J; junction bases left unmatched: 5. The germline CDR1 and CDR2 sequences are MNHEY and SVGAGI. The CDR3 has 14 residues. As DNA, the CDR3 is TGTGCCAGCAGCTTAGCGGGTGGCTCCTACGAGCAGTACTTC. It translates to CASSLAGGSYEQYF.

This clone was counted a few times. This rearrangement joins TRBV7-3 to TRBJ1-1; D uncertain. Trimming cost V 5 bases and J 6 bases, with 22 bases left between them. CDR1 is SGHTA and CDR2 is FQGTGA in the germline V gene. The CDR3 totals 16 residues. The CDR3 is CASSPPPFGGKAEAFF. The CDR3 DNA is TGTGCCAGCAGCCCACCTCCATTTGGAGGGAAGGCTGAAGCTTTCTTT.

The chain has TRBV30 and TRBJ1-1, with D unresolved. Trimming shortened V by 6 bases and J by 3 bases, and 17 bases separated the two germline ends. The CDR3 length is 14 residues. Germline V lookup: CDR1 GTSNPN, CDR2 SVGIG (reference sequence). The CDR3: CACEKKDLYTEAFF. The CDR3 DNA sequence: TGTGCCTGCGAAAAGAAGGATCTCTACACTGAAGCTTTCTTT.

V usage is TRBV7-9 and J usage is TRBJ1-1, with unresolved D. Per the germline V gene, CDR1 is SEHNR and CDR2 is FQNEAQ (reference sequence). Trimming left V 0 bases short and J 0 bases short, with 2 bases between. This CDR3 region has 13 residues. The CDR3 coding sequence is TGTGCCAGCAGCTTAGCACTGAACACTGAAGCTTTCTTT. Translation: CASSLALNTEAFF.

The rearrangement links TRBV5-1 to TRBJ1-3; D unclear. Germline V gene sequence: CDR1 SGHRS, CDR2 YFSETQ. The CDR3 runs to 16 residues. Trimming took off 3 bases at V and 0 bases at J, with 13 bases between the two ends. The CDR3 DNA is TGCGCCAGCAGCTCGGCCGGCTCGGCCTCTGGAAACACCATATATTTT. It specifies CASSSAGSASGNTIYF.

This sequence joins TRBV25-1 and TRBJ1-2; TRBD1 is a possible D gene (5 bases). The ends were cut back, 1 base at V and 0 bases at J, with 12 bases in the middle. Germline V gene sequence: CDR1 MGHDK, CDR2 SYGVNS. CDR3 length: 16 amino acids. CDR3 nucleotides: TGTGCCAGCAGTGAATCTGGACACCGAACTAACTATGGCTACACCTTC. This translates into CASSESGHRTNYGYTF.

This chain connects TRBV29-1 to TRBJ2-2; D is possibly TRBD1 or TRBD2 (6 bases each). Per the germline V gene, CDR1 is SQVTM and CDR2 is ANQGSEA. Trimming took off 6 bases at V and 5 bases at J, with 16 bases between the two ends. This CDR3 region has 14 residues. The CDR3 is CSVKGDFGTGELFF. In DNA, the CDR3 is TGCAGCGTGAAGGGGGACTTTGGTACCGGGGAGCTGTTTTTT.

The rearrangement joins TRBV29-1 to TRBJ1-1, with no clear D. The length of the CDR3 is 14 residues. Looked up from germline, CDR1 is SQVTM and CDR2 is ANQGSEA. The V gene lost 5 bases and the J gene lost 1 base, with 14 bases spanning the gap. CDR3 residues: CSVKGWYGNTEAFF. The CDR3 nucleotides read TGCAGCGTTAAGGGATGGTATGGGAACACTGAAGCTTTCTTT.

V gene TRBV30 combines with J gene TRBJ2-1; the D gene is possibly TRBD1 (5 bases). The CDR3 runs to 13 residues. Trimming left V 2 bases short and J 15 bases short, with 20 bases between. Germline assignment: CDR1 GTSNPN and CDR2 SVGIG (reference sequence). CDR3 coding DNA: TGTGCCTGGAGTAGGATTCAAGGACATGATCTGTTCTTC. This sequence encodes CAWSRIQGHDLFF.

The table lists this clone with a count of one. The gene calls are TRBV30 and TRBJ1-2; no firm D call. The CDR3 totals 12 residues. Looked up from germline, CDR1 is GTSNPN and CDR2 is SVGIG (reference sequence). Trimming shortened V by 5 bases and J by 4 bases, and 11 bases separated the two germline ends. The CDR3 loop reads CAWSGVAYGYTF. The CDR3 DNA sequence: TGTGCCTGGTCCGGAGTAGCCTATGGCTACACCTTC.

In this sample, this clone turned up a few times. The chain is built from TRBV20-1 and TRBJ1-2, with TRBD1 identical over 9 bases. The CDR3 runs to 11 residues. J was trimmed by 4 bases and V by 7 bases; bases with no gene match: 1. Germline assignment: CDR1 DFQATT and CDR2 SNEGSKA (reference sequence). CDR3 coding DNA: TGCAGTGGGGACAGGGTCTATGGCTACACCTTC. Translation: CSGDRVYGYTF.

This clone was found a few times. The chain links TRBV29-1 to TRBJ1-1, with unresolved D. Germline assignment: CDR1 SQVTM and CDR2 ANQGSEA. Trimming removed 3 bases at V and 1 base at J, with 3 bases between. The CDR3 spans 11 residues. CDR3 protein: CSVDGNTEAFF. The CDR3 bases are TGCAGCGTTGACGGGAACACTGAAGCTTTCTTT.

This clone was seen more than once but under ten times. Here the CDR3 DNA reads TGCGCCAGCAGCCCGGTGGGTGTGCAGGAGCCCCAGCATTTT. Translation gives CASSPVGVQEPQHF. This chain joins TRBV5-1 and TRBJ1-5; D remains ambiguous. V lost 4 bases and J 8 bases, leaving 16 bases between the germline ends. CDR1 is SGHRS, CDR2 YFSETQ, per germline. CDR3 length: 14 residues.

This clone was counted between two and nine times. The chain recombines TRBV29-1 with TRBJ2-1; 10 bases are a match to TRBD1. The V and J ends lost 6 bases and 5 bases, in that order; junction bases with no gene match: 4. The CDR3 runs 13 residues. CDR1 and CDR2 (germline): SQVTM, ANQGSEA. CDR3 loop: CSVGQGIDNEQFF. The CDR3 bases are TGCAGCGTGGGACAGGGGATCGACAATGAGCAGTTCTTC.

This chain links TRBV5-1 with TRBJ1-3; D call uncertain. Germline CDR1 and CDR2: SGHRS and YFSETQ. The ends were cut back, 5 bases at V and 0 bases at J, with 15 bases in the middle. The CDR3 consists of 16 residues. The CDR3 spells CASSYAGLISGNTIYF. CDR3 coding DNA: TGCGCCAGCAGTTATGCGGGCCTCATCTCTGGAAACACCATATATTTT. The complete variable domain, with remaining parts taken from reference TRBV5-1 and TRBJ1-3, reads KAGVTQTPRYLIKTRGQQVTLSCSPISGHRSVSWYQQTPGQGLQFLFEYFSETQRNKGNFPGRFSGRQFSNSRSEMNVSTLELGDSALYLCASSYAGLISGNTIYFGEGSWLTVV.

The chain is built from TRBV7-9 and TRBJ1-1; D ambiguous. Germline V gene data show CDR1 as SEHNR and CDR2 as FQNEAQ (reference sequence). This CDR3 is built from 14 residues. V was pared by 6 bases and J by 1 base, with 12 bases between. In DNA form, the CDR3 reads TGTGCCAGCAGAGTTAGGGAGGGGAACACTGAAGCTTTCTTT. This sequence encodes CASRVREGNTEAFF.

Points on this clone: This specimen includes other DNA sequences encoding the same CDR3. This chain links TRBV25-1 with TRBJ1-6; TRBD1 aligns across 8 bases. From germline, CDR1 is MGHDK and CDR2 SYGVNS. J gave up 0 bases and V 8 bases, and 6 bases lay outside the gene matches. The length of the CDR3 is 16 residues. CDR3 DNA sequence: TGTGCCAGCCGAGGACAGGGCAGCTCCTATAATTCACCCCTCCACTTT. It encodes CASRGQGSSYNSPLHF.

The rearrangement links TRBV30 to TRBJ2-1; 12 bases are shared with TRBD2. This CDR3 region has 17 residues. Trimming took 1 base from V and 6 from J; bases not matched to a gene: 10. The germline V gene encodes CDR1 GTSNPN and CDR2 SVGIG (reference sequence). The chain's CDR3 is CAWSGASGRASRNEQFF. The CDR3 DNA is TGTGCCTGGAGTGGGGCTAGCGGGAGGGCATCTCGCAATGAGCAGTTCTTC.